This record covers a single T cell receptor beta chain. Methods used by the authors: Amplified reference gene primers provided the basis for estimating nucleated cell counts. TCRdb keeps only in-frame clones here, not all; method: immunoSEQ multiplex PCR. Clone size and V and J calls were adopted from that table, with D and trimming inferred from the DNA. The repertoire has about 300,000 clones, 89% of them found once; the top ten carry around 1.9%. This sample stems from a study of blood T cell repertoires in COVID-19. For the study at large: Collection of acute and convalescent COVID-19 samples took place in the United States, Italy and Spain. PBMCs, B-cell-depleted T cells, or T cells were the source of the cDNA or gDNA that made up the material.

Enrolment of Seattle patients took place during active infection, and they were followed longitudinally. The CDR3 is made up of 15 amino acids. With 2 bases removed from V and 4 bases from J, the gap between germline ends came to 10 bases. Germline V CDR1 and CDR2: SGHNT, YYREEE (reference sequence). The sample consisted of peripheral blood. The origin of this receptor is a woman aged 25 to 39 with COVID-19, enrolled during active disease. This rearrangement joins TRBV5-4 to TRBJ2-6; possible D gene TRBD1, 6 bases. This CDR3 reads CASSFRGSGANVLTF. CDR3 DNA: TGTGCCAGCAGCTTTAGGGGGTCGGGGGCCAACGTCCTGACTTTC. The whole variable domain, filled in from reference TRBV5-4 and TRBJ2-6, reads ETGVTQSPTHLIKTRGQQVTLRCSSQSGHNTVSWYQQALGQGPQFIFQYYREEENGRGNFPPRFSGLQFPNYSSELNVNALELDDSALYLCASSFRGSGANVLTFGAGSRLTVL.